The following is a TCR beta chain sequence with its context. Antigen specificity is unknown. Next came a second PCR, run for 7 to 11 cycles, which used a sample-barcoded 5' primer along with a J-beta primer mix. TCRdb re-called the 5' RACE reads through MiXCR, storing one row per CDR3 protein. The sample yields approximately 800,000 distinct CDR3 sequences, roughly three fifths seen once. These data are taken from a study of blood T cells in healthy people across ages. The CDR3 is made up of 14 amino acids. The germline V gene has CDR1 MNHNS and CDR2 SASEGT. V dropped 5 bases and J dropped 3; count of bases not matched to a gene: 6. The donors, all healthy, were Caucasians living in Russia, aged roughly 6 to 100. General study points: Naive CD4+ cells and diversity were both higher in long-lived donors than in aged donors.

Sequences were obtained from blood. The genes are TRBV6-1 and TRBJ2-7, with TRBD1 identical over 8 bases. The receptor was isolated from a man aged 35-49 years in good health. CDR3 DNA: TGTGCCAGCAGTCTGGACAGGGATAACTACGAGCAGTACTTC. Its translation: CASSLDRDNYEQYF.